This TCR beta chain was observed in a study of shared clonotypes between healthy human individuals. The V end was cut by 4 bases, the J end by 6 bases, with 9 bases between. Looked up from germline, CDR1 is SGHDN and CDR2 is FVKESK. The CDR3 is made up of 13 amino acids. Profiling relied on immunoSEQ multiplex PCR, and the TCRdb table lists in-frame clones only, not all of them. Here the sample spans 1,400,000 or so clones, 98% being singletons. The TCR comes from a man aged 30 to 39 in good health. The sample comprised naive CD4+ T cells sorted from blood. Subset: CD45RA+ positively selected. The V call is TRBV14, the J call TRBJ2-2, with D uncertain. Written as DNA, the CDR3 is TGTGCCAGCAGCCTCCTTAGAGCCGGGGAGCTGTTTTTT. It is translated as CASSLLRAGELFF.